These 13 T cell receptor beta chains came from one sample sequenced in a study of OX40 agonist ivuxolimab in advanced cancers. The protocol used for the library was the immunoSEQ multiplex PCR assay. TCRdb mirrors the immuneACCESS table, restricted to in-frame sequences. Some clones are absent from its copies; in checked studies, under half trace to an unresolved V gene, and the reason for the others is unknown. Across this sample there are about 77,000 clones, with approximately 92% seen only once. The ten biggest clones cover around 5.1% of the sample. The sample consisted of CD4+ or CD8+ T cells sorted from blood, taken in a trial of the OX40 agonist ivuxolimab. The receptors originated from an adult with an advanced solid tumor such as melanoma, head and neck, liver or kidney cancer.

The chain uses TRBV29-1 and TRBJ2-1; unclear D gene. Trimming left V 0 bases short and J 8 bases short, with 8 bases between. Germline V CDR1 and CDR2: SQVTM, ANQGSEA. The CDR3 is made up of 12 amino acids. The CDR3, as DNA: TGCAGCGTTGAAGATTACCTCGATGAGCAGTTCTTC. This sequence encodes CSVEDYLDEQFF.

The rearrangement joins TRBV28 to TRBJ1-1; unclear D gene. Germline V gene data show CDR1 as MDHEN and CDR2 as SYDVKM. This CDR3 contains 12 residues. V lost 0 bases and J 8 bases, leaving 7 bases between the germline ends. The CDR3: CASSLWAGEAFF. Written as DNA, the CDR3 is TGTGCCAGCAGTTTATGGGCGGGAGAAGCTTTCTTT. The variable domain in full, completed from reference TRBV28 and TRBJ1-1, reads DVKVTQSSRYLVKRTGEKVFLECVQDMDHENMFWYRQDPGLGLRLIYFSYDVKMKEKGDIPEGYSVSREKKERFSLILESASTNQTSMYLCASSLWAGEAFFGQGTRLTVV.

V usage is TRBV28 and J usage is TRBJ1-5; no firm D call. V lost 4 bases to trimming and J lost 0 bases, with 13 bases between them. The CDR3 runs to 16 residues. Germline CDR1 and CDR2: MDHEN and SYDVKM. CDR3 sequence reads: CASSSIRGTSNQPQHF. The CDR3 region has the DNA TGTGCCAGCAGTTCGATCAGAGGCACTAGCAATCAGCCCCAGCATTTT.

This clone was seen a single time. This chain links TRBV7-2 with TRBJ2-1; D possibly corresponds to TRBD2 (6 bases). Germline lookup yields CDR1 SGHTA and CDR2 FQGNSA. The CDR3 runs 13 residues. V was clipped by 8 bases and J by 0 bases, with 8 bases between them. The CDR3 DNA sequence: TGTGCCAGCGCGGGGAGCTCCTACAATGAGCAGTTCTTC. Protein product: CASAGSSYNEQFF. The whole variable domain, filled in from reference TRBV7-2 and TRBJ2-1, reads GAGVSQSPSNKVTEKGKDVELRCDPISGHTALYWYRQSLGQGLEFLIYFQGNSAPDKSGLPSDRFSAERTGGSVSTLTIQRTQQEDSAVYLCASAGSSYNEQFFGPGTRLTVL.

The rearrangement links TRBV18 to TRBJ2-2, with no clear D. The CDR3 has 11 residues. CDR1 is KGHSH and CDR2 is LQKENI in the germline V gene. V gave up 2 bases and J gave up 8 bases, with 3 bases separating them. The CDR3 loop reads CASSPGGELFF. CDR3 bases: TGTGCCAGCTCACCAGGGGGGGAGCTGTTTTTT.

This clone has more than one count but fewer than ten. V is TRBV2 and J is TRBJ2-1; D not resolved. Looked up from germline, CDR1 is SNHLY and CDR2 is FYNNEI. The CDR3 is 13 amino acids. Trimming shortened V by 6 bases and J by 8 bases, and 14 bases separated the two germline ends. CDR3 DNA: TGTGCCAGCAGCCCCCCGCAGCGTTATGAGCAGTTCTTC. Translating it yields CASSPPQRYEQFF.

This clone was seen a single time. V usage is TRBV28 and J usage is TRBJ1-2, with 7 nucleotides matching TRBD1. The V and J ends lost 5 bases and 8 bases, in that order; junction bases with no gene match: 8. Germline CDR1 and CDR2: MDHEN and SYDVKM. There are 13 residues in the CDR3. CDR3 in amino acids: CASSQTGIYGYTF. In nucleotides, the CDR3 is TGTGCCAGCAGTCAGACAGGGATCTACGGCTACACCTTC.

This clone is a singleton in its sample. The chain recombines TRBV5-1 with TRBJ2-4; D ambiguous. In germline, CDR1 is SGHRS, CDR2 YFSETQ. The CDR3 runs to 14 residues. The V and J ends lost 5 bases and 8 bases respectively, with 17 bases between them. Here the CDR3 DNA reads TGCGCCAGCAGGCTCAGGACGGCCTCGGACATTCAGTACTTC. Its protein product is CASRLRTASDIQYF.

This sequence joins TRBV10-3 and TRBJ2-1, with D perhaps given as TRBD1 or TRBD2 (6 bases each). Trimming took 2 bases from V and 7 from J, leaving 15 bases between them. This CDR3 has 15 residues. Germline values: CDR1 ENHRY, CDR2 SYGVKD. The CDR3 loop reads CAISEQTGAGNEQFF. In nucleotides, the CDR3 is TGTGCCATCAGTGAGCAAACGGGGGCCGGGAATGAGCAGTTCTTC.

This clone has just a few counts. This chain uses TRBV28 with TRBJ2-7; TRBD1 agrees at 8 bases. The junction had 2 bases not matched to a gene; V was cut back by 4 bases and J by 3 bases. This CDR3 has 13 amino acids. Per germline, CDR1 MDHEN and CDR2 SYDVKM. CDR3 residues: CASSWGQVYEQYF. The CDR3 bases are TGTGCCAGCAGTTGGGGACAGGTCTACGAGCAGTACTTC. Full variable domain (remainder filled in from reference TRBV28 and TRBJ2-7): DVKVTQSSRYLVKRTGEKVFLECVQDMDHENMFWYRQDPGLGLRLIYFSYDVKMKEKGDIPEGYSVSREKKERFSLILESASTNQTSMYLCASSWGQVYEQYFGPGTRLTVT.

The rearrangement joins TRBV25-1 to TRBJ2-3, with TRBD2 matching over 11 bases. With 3 bases clipped from V and 2 bases from J, the junction kept 4 bases outside the gene matches. In germline, CDR1 is MGHDK, CDR2 SYGVNS. This CDR3 has 16 amino acids. Here the CDR3 reads CASSEWTSGYTDTQYF. The CDR3 DNA sequence: TGTGCCAGCAGTGAGTGGACTAGCGGGTACACAGATACGCAGTATTTT.

V and J are TRBV2 and TRBJ2-3; D remains unclear. The V gene lost 5 bases and the J gene lost 3 bases, with 9 bases spanning the gap. This CDR3 comprises 13 residues. CDR1 is SNHLY and CDR2 is FYNNEI in the germline V gene. The CDR3 region is CASSTQWTDTQYF. Here the CDR3 DNA reads TGTGCCAGCAGTACCCAGTGGACAGATACGCAGTATTTT.

Judged by abundance, this clone is medium-sized (0.01 to 0.1%). CDR3 amino acids: CASSLWGSTEAFF. The CDR3 DNA is TGTGCCAGCAGCTTGTGGGGGAGCACTGAAGCTTTCTTT. V usage is TRBV5-6 and J usage is TRBJ1-1, with D perhaps matching TRBD1 (5 bases). The CDR3 consists of 13 residues. Germline CDR1 and CDR2: SGHDT and YYEEEE. V lost 1 base, J lost 4 bases, and 8 bases lay in between.